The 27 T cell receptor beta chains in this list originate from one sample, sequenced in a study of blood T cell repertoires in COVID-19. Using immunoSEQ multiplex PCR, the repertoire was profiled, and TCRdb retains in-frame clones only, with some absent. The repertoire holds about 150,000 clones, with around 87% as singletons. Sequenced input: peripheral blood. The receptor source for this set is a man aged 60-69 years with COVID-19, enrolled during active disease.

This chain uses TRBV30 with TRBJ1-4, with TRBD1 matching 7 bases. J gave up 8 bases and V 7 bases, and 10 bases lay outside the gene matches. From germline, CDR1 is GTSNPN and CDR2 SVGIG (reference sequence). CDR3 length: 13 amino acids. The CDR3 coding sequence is TGTGCCTACATCGGGACAGATAGGGAAAAACTGTTTTTT. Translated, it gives CAYIGTDREKLFF. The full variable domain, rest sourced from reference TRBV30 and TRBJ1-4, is SQTIHQWPATLVQPVGSPLSLECTVEGTSNPNLYWYRQAAGRGLQLLFYSVGIGQISSEVPQNLSASRPQDRQFILSSKKLLLSDSGFYLCAYIGTDREKLFFGSGTQLSVL.

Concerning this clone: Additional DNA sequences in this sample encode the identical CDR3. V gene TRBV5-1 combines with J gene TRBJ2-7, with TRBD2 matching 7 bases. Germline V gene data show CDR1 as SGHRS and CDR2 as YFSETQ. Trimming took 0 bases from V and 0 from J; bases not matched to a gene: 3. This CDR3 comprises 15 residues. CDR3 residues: CASSLGGGSSYEQYF. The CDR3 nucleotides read TGCGCCAGCAGCTTGGGGGGGGGTTCCTCCTACGAGCAGTACTTC.

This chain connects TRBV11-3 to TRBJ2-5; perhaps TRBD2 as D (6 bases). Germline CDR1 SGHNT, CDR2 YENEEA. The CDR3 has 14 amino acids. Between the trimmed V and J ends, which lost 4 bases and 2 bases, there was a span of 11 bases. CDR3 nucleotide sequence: TGTGCCAGCAGCTCGGGACTTCAACAAGAGACCCAGTACTTC. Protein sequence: CASSSGLQQETQYF.

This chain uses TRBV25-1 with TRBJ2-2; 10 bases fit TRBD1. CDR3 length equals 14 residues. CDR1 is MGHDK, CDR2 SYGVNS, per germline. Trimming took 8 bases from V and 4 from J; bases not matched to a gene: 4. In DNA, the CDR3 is TGTGCCAGCCGGCGGACAGGGGGCACCGGGGAGCTGTTTTTT. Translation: CASRRTGGTGELFF.

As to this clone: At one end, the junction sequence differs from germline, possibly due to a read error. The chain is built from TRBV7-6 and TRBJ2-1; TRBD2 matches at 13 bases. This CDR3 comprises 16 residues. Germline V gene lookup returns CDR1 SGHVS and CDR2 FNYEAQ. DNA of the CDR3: TGTGCCGGCAGCTTATTGGGGACTAGCGGGGCCAATGAGCAGTTCTTC. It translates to CAGSLLGTSGANEQFF.

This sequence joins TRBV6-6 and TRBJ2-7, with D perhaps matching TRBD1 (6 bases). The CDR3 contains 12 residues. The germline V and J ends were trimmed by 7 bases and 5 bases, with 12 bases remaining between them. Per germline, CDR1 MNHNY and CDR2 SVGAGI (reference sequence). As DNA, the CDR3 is TGTGCCAGCACCCCGACAGGTAACGAGCAGTACTTC. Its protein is CASTPTGNEQYF.

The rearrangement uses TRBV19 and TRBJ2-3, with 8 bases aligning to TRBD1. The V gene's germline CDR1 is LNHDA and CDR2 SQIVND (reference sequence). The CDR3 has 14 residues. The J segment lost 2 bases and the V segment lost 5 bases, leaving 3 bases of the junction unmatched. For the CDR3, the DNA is TGTGCCAGTAGTCTACAGGGGGACACAGATACGCAGTATTTT. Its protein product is CASSLQGDTDTQYF.

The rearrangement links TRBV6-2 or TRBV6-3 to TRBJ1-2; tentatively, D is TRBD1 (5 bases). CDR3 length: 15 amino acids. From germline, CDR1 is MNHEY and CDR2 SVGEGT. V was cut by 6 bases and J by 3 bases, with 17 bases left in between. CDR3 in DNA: TGTGCCAGCAGCACAACCTCTGGGGCGGACTATGGCTACACCTTC. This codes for CASSTTSGADYGYTF.

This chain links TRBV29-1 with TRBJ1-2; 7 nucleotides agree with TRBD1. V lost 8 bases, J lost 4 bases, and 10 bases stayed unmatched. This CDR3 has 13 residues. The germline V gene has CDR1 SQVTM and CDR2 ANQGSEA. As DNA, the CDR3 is TGCAGCTTCCGAGGGGGCATGAGCTATGGCTACACCTTC. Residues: CSFRGGMSYGYTF.

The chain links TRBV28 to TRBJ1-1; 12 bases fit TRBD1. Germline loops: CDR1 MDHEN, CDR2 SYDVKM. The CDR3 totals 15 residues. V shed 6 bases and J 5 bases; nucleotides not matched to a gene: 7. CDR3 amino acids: CASSQGQGAETEAFF. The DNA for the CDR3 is TGTGCCAGCAGCCAGGGACAGGGGGCTGAAACTGAAGCTTTCTTT.

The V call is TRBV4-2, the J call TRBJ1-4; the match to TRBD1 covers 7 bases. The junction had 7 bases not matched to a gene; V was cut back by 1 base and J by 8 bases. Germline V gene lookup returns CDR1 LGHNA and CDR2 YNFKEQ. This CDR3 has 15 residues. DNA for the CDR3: TGTGCCAGCAGCCAAGCTAGGGCAGGGGGGGAAAAACTGTTTTTT. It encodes CASSQARAGGEKLFF.

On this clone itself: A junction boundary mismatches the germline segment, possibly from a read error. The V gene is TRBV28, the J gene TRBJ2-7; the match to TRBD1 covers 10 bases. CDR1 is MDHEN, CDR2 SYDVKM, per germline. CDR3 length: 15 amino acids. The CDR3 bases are TGTGCCAGCAGCTGGGCTTCCCCGGGACAGGGGAGTAGCAACTTC. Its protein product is CASSWASPGQGSSNF.

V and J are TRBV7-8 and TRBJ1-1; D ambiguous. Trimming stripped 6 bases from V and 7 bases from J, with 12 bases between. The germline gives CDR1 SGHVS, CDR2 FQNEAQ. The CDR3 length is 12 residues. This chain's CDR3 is CASRNHINEAFF. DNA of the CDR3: TGTGCCAGCAGGAATCACATCAATGAAGCTTTCTTT.

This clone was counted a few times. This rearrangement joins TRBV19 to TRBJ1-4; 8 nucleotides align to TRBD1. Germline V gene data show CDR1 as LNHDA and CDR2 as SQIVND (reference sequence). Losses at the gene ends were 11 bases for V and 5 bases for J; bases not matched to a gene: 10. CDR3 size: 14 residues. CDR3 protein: CASAPGQVNEKLFF. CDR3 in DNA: TGTGCCTCCGCCCCGGGACAGGTGAATGAAAAACTGTTTTTT.

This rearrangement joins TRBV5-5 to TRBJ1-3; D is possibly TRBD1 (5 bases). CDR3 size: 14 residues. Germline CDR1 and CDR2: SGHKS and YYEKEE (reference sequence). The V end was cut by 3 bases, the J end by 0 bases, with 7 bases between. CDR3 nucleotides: TGTGCCAGCAGCTCGACAGCCTCTGGAAACACCATATATTTT. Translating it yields CASSSTASGNTIYF.

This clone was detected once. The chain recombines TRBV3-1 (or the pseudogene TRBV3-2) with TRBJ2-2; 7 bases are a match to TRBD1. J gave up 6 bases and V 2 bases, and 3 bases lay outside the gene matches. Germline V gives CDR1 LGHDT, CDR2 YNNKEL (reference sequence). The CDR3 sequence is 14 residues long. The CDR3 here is CASSQQQGSGELFF. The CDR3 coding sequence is TGTGCCAGCAGCCAACAACAGGGGTCCGGGGAGCTGTTTTTT.

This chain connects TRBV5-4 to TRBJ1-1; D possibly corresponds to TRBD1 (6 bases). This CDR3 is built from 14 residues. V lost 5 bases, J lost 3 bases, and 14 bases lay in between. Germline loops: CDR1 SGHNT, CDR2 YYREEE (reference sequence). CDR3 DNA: TGTGCCAGCAGTTCTAGAGGGGGTTACACTGAAGCTTTCTTT. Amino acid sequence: CASSSRGGYTEAFF.

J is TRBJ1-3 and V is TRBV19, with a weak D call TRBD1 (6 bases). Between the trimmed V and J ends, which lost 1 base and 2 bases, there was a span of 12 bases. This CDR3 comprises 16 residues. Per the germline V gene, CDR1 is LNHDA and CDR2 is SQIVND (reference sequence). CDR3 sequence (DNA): TGTGCCAGTAGTATAGCTAACTGGGGGCCTGGAAACACCATATATTTT. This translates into CASSIANWGPGNTIYF.

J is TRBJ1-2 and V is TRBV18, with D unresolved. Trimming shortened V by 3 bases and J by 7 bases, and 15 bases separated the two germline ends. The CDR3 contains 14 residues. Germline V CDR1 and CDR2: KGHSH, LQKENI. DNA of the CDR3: TGTGCCAGCTCACCCCCGGCCGGGGTAGGTGGCTACACCTTC. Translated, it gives CASSPPAGVGGYTF.

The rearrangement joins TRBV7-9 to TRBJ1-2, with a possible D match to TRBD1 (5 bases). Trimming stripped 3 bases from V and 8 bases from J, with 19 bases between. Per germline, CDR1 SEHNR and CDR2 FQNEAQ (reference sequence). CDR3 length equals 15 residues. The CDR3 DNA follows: TGTGCCAGCAGCTTGGCAGTCGGAGGGGTGGGAGGCTACACCTTC. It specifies CASSLAVGGVGGYTF.

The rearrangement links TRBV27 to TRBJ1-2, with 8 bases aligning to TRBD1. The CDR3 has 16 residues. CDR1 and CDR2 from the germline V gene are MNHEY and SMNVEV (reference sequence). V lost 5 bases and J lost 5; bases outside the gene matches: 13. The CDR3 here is CASSPWDRTRVYGYTF. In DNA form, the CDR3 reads TGTGCCAGCAGTCCCTGGGACAGGACCAGGGTTTATGGCTACACCTTC.

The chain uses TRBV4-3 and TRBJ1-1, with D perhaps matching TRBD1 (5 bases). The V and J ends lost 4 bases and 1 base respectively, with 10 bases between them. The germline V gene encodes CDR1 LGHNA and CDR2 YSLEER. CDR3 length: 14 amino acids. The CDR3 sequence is CASSLGHPNTEAFF. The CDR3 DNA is TGCGCCAGCAGCCTCGGACACCCGAACACTGAAGCTTTCTTT.

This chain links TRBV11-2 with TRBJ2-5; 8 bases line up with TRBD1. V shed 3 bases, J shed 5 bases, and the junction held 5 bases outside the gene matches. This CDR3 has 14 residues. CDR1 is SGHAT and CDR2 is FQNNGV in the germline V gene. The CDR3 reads CASSFSGQGETQYF. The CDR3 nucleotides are TGTGCCAGCAGCTTTTCTGGACAGGGCGAGACCCAGTACTTC.

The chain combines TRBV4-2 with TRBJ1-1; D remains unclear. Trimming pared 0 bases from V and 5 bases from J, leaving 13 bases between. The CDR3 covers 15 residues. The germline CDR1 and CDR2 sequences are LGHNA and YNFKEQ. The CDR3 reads CASSQDRGLGTEAFF. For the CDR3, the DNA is TGTGCCAGCAGCCAAGATCGGGGATTGGGAACTGAAGCTTTCTTT.

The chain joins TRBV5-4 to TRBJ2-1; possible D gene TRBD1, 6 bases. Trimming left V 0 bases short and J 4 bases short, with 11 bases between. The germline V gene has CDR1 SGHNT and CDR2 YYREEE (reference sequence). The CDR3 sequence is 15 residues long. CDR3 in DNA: TGTGCCAGCAGCTTGGAAGGGGGTGGGTACAATGAGCAGTTCTTC. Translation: CASSLEGGGYNEQFF.

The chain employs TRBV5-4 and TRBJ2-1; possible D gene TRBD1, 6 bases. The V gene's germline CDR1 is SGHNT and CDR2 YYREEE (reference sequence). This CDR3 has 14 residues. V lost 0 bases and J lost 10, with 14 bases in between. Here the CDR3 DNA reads TGTGCCAGCAGCTTGGAAAACAGGGTGACGGAGCAGTTCTTC. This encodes CASSLENRVTEQFF.

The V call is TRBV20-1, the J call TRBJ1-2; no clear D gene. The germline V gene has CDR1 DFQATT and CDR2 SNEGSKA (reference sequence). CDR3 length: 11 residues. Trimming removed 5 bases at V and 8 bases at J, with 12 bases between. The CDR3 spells CSAHRTRGYTF. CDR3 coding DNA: TGCAGTGCTCACCGCACTCGGGGCTACACCTTC.